This T cell receptor beta chain came from a study of identical twins. Findings of the study overall: In monozygotic twins, models underestimated the sharing of out-of-frame TCR alpha. Cross-sectional statistics underpinned the conclusions; the same donors were not followed.

cDNA molecules carried unique molecular identifiers, and template switching added a universal primer site. TCRdb passed the 5' RACE reads through MiXCR, listing each CDR3 protein once. The table has fewer than 650,000 distinct CDR3 sequences, 7.1% seen once. This clonotype has only a few counts. Its antigen is not known. Germline assignment: CDR1 SGHDN and CDR2 FVKESK. V lost 4 bases to trimming and J lost 0 bases, with 10 bases between them. The CDR3 is 15 residues long. This sample also appeared in a second study, on yellow fever vaccine responses in identical twins. As reported in that work: As reported, the vaccine T cell response of twins seemed partly convergent and partly personalized.

This sequence originates from a young woman in good health. Source material: PBMCs. The chain has TRBV14 and TRBJ2-4, with D unclear. CDR3 sequence: CASSRFDVAKNIQYF. The DNA of the CDR3 is TGTGCCAGCAGCCGATTTGACGTAGCCAAAAACATTCAGTACTTC.